The next 25 T cell receptor beta chains were all read from a single sample in a study of blood T cells in healthy people across ages. A second PCR of about 7 to 11 cycles used a sample-barcoded 5' primer and a J-beta primer mix. TCRdb redid the calling of the 5' RACE reads with MiXCR, one entry per CDR3 protein. Counted here are fewer than 2,000,000 distinct CDR3 sequences, roughly two fifths occurring once; the ten biggest clones make up 23%. Material for sequencing was blood. The receptors originated from a human donor in good health.

For the CDR3, the DNA is TGCGCCAGCAGCTTAAGGATAAAGGGGGCAGGTGGCTACACCTTC. Its translation is CASSLRIKGAGGYTF. The rearrangement links TRBV5-1 to TRBJ1-2; 7 nucleotides agree with TRBD1. The CDR3 spans 15 residues. Germline V gene lookup returns CDR1 SGHRS and CDR2 YFSETQ. The J segment lost 7 bases and the V segment lost 2 bases, leaving 11 bases of the junction unmatched.

This clonotype was detected a few times. This rearrangement joins TRBV29-1 to TRBJ2-7; the D gene is possibly TRBD1 (6 bases). Germline CDR1 reads SQVTM; CDR2 reads ANQGSEA. This CDR3 spans 12 amino acids. Trimming took off 5 bases at V and 6 bases at J, with 14 bases between the two ends. CDR3 bases: TGCAGCGTTAGCTACTGGGGGCTCGAGCAGTACTTC. Translated, it gives CSVSYWGLEQYF.

The chain joins TRBV12-3 or TRBV12-4 to TRBJ2-5; D is uncertain. The DNA matches TRBJ2-7 better at its end, which makes the J call doubtful. This CDR3 has 15 residues. The CDR3 DNA is TGTGCCAGCAGTTTAGTATGGGATCCTCACTACGAGCAGTACTTC. Its translation is CASSLVWDPHYEQYF.

The chain employs TRBV7-2 and TRBJ2-3; D is ambiguous. The germline V gene has CDR1 SGHTA and CDR2 FQGNSA. Trimming removed 3 bases at V and 2 bases at J, with 6 bases between. There are 13 residues in the CDR3. The CDR3 DNA reads as TGTGCCAGCAGCTTTTCTATCACAGATACGCAGTATTTT. Translating gives CASSFSITDTQYF.

A few counts support this clonotype. The V call is TRBV20-1, the J call TRBJ1-2, with TRBD1 as a possible D gene (6 bases). This CDR3 has 14 residues. Trimming left V 5 bases short and J 5 bases short, with 18 bases between. Germline CDR1 DFQATT, CDR2 SNEGSKA (reference sequence). This CDR3 is CSAPLGQLLYGYTF. CDR3 coding DNA: TGCAGTGCTCCTCTCGGACAGCTATTATATGGCTACACCTTC.

The V gene is TRBV29-1, the J gene TRBJ1-4; perhaps TRBD1 as D (5 bases). Trimming stripped 6 bases from V and 7 bases from J, with 15 bases between. There are 13 residues in the CDR3. The germline V gene encodes CDR1 SQVTM and CDR2 ANQGSEA. The CDR3 nucleotides are TGCAGCGTGTTGACAGACGGAAGTGAAAAACTGTTTTTT. Its protein is CSVLTDGSEKLFF. The complete variable domain, with remaining parts taken from reference TRBV29-1 and TRBJ1-4, reads SAVISQKPSRDICQRGTSLTIQCQVDSQVTMMFWYRQQPGQSLTLIATANQGSEATYESGFVIDKFPISRPNLTFSTLTVSNMSPEDSSIYLCSVLTDGSEKLFFGSGTQLSVL.

The chain carries TRBV5-1 and TRBJ2-5, with D perhaps matching TRBD2 (7 bases). Germline loops: CDR1 SGHRS, CDR2 YFSETQ. There are 15 residues in the CDR3. Trimming pared 5 bases from V and 11 bases from J, leaving 25 bases between. The CDR3 sequence is CASRPRAGTYNEQYF. CDR3 nucleotide sequence: TGCGCCAGCAGACCCAGAGCGGGGACATACAATGAGCAGTACTTC. The complete variable domain, with remaining parts taken from reference TRBV5-1 and TRBJ2-5, reads KAGVTQTPRYLIKTRGQQVTLSCSPISGHRSVSWYQQTPGQGLQFLFEYFSETQRNKGNFPGRFSGRQFSNSRSEMNVSTLELGDSALYLCASRPRAGTYNEQYFGPGTRLLVL.

The chain employs TRBV12-3 or TRBV12-4 and TRBJ2-1; 8 bases align to TRBD1. The V segment lost 8 bases and the J segment 0 bases; nucleotides outside the gene matches: 3. The CDR3 loop spans 14 amino acids. DNA of the CDR3: TGTGCCAGCCTACAGGGGGGCTCCTACAATGAGCAGTTCTTC. It encodes CASLQGGSYNEQFF.

In the case of this clonotype: This may stem from a read error, because a much larger clone lies one nucleotide away. The chain employs TRBV28 and TRBJ1-1; D possibly corresponds to TRBD1 (6 bases). There are 14 residues in the CDR3. Germline CDR1 is MDHEN and CDR2 is SYDVKM. Trimming left V 6 bases short and J 2 bases short, with 13 bases between. This CDR3 is CASRAGTLNTEAFF. The CDR3 region has the DNA TGTGCCAGCAGGGCCGGGACACTCAACACTGAAGCTTTCTTT.

This clonotype was found many times. The genes are TRBV5-1 and TRBJ1-2; D is perhaps TRBD1 (6 bases). V was trimmed by 4 bases and J by 4 bases, leaving 20 bases between them. The CDR3 has 16 residues. Per germline, CDR1 SGHRS and CDR2 YFSETQ. This CDR3 reads CASSPGKWGQTYGYTF. Here the CDR3 DNA reads TGCGCCAGCAGCCCTGGGAAATGGGGACAAACCTATGGCTACACCTTC.

This clonotype turned up a few times. The rearrangement joins TRBV12-3 or TRBV12-4 to TRBJ2-1; 7 bases map to TRBD1. The CDR3 loop spans 16 amino acids. The trim removed 3 bases at V and 10 bases at J, leaving 15 bases unmatched. The CDR3 DNA sequence: TGTGCCAGCAGTTTTCCCGTTGACAGGGCCTCTGGGGAGCAGTTCTTC. Translation gives CASSFPVDRASGEQFF.

This chain connects TRBV20-1 to TRBJ2-4; the D is unclear. This CDR3 is built from 14 residues. V lost 6 bases and J 1 base, leaving 13 bases between the germline ends. Per the germline V gene, CDR1 is DFQATT and CDR2 is SNEGSKA (reference sequence). The CDR3 is CSARSPDAKNIQYF. The CDR3 bases are TGCAGTGCCAGATCCCCCGATGCCAAAAACATTCAGTACTTC.

This chain connects TRBV14 to TRBJ2-7; D remains unclear. This CDR3 is 12 amino acids long. V was clipped by 2 bases and J by 9 bases, with 11 bases between them. Germline V CDR1 and CDR2: SGHDN, FVKESK. The CDR3 is CASSQSGPPQYF. CDR3 nucleotide sequence: TGTGCCAGCAGCCAATCAGGCCCCCCGCAGTACTTC. Full variable domain (rest looked up from reference TRBV14 and TRBJ2-7): EAGVTQFPSHSVIEKGQTVTLRCDPISGHDNLYWYRRVMGKEIKFLLHFVKESKQDESGMPNNRFLAERTGGTYSTLKVQPAELEDSGVYFCASSQSGPPQYFGPGTRLTVT.

V is TRBV2 and J is TRBJ2-5; D not resolved. Germline V gene lookup returns CDR1 SNHLY and CDR2 FYNNEI. V lost 8 bases to trimming and J lost 5 bases, with 12 bases between them. This CDR3 contains 12 residues. The CDR3 loop is CASHLLRETQYF. The CDR3 DNA reads as TGTGCCAGCCATTTACTCCGGGAGACCCAGTACTTC.

The chain uses TRBV7-2 and TRBJ2-3, with 7 bases matching TRBD2. Unmatched junction bases numbered 9, after V lost 1 base and J lost 2 bases. CDR3 length: 17 amino acids. The V gene's germline CDR1 is SGHTA and CDR2 FQGNSA. This CDR3 is CASSLDRASGFTDTQYF. CDR3 nucleotide sequence: TGTGCCAGCAGCTTAGATAGGGCTAGCGGCTTCACAGATACGCAGTATTTT.

The V call is TRBV10-3, the J call TRBJ2-4; TRBD1 aligns across 9 bases. The CDR3 spans 10 residues. The V gene's germline CDR1 is ENHRY and CDR2 SYGVKD. Losses at the gene ends were 8 bases for V and 13 bases for J; bases not matched to a gene: 3. CDR3 nucleotides: TGTGCCATCGGGGACAGGGAGCAGTACTTC. This codes for CAIGDREQYF.

This chain connects TRBV20-1 to TRBJ2-1, with D possibly called TRBD1 or TRBD2 (5 bases each). The V end lost 5 bases, the J end lost 6 bases, and 14 bases lay between the germline ends. The CDR3 spans 13 residues. Germline values: CDR1 DFQATT, CDR2 SNEGSKA (reference sequence). The CDR3 DNA is TGCAGTGCTTCCCCCGGGACCTTCAATGAGCAGTTCTTC. Its translation is CSASPGTFNEQFF.

V is TRBV2 and J is TRBJ2-7; D is uncertain. The V gene lost 8 bases and the J gene lost 7 bases, with 15 bases spanning the gap. The CDR3 covers 12 residues. In germline, CDR1 is SNHLY, CDR2 FYNNEI. In DNA, the CDR3 is TGTGCCAGCGGTCGGACCTCCAATGAGCAGTACTTC. This gives the protein CASGRTSNEQYF.

The table lists this clonotype with a few counts. The chain combines TRBV7-2 with TRBJ2-7, with 7 bases aligning to TRBD1. Germline V gene data show CDR1 as SGHTA and CDR2 as FQGNSA. The CDR3 length is 15 residues. J lost 2 bases, V lost 6 bases, and 10 bases had no gene match. This CDR3 is CASRVTGTATYEQYF. CDR3 DNA: TGTGCCAGCAGAGTAACCGGGACAGCCACCTACGAGCAGTACTTC.

This clonotype was found many times. The gene calls are TRBV29-1 and TRBJ2-4; no clear D gene. The germline V gene has CDR1 SQVTM and CDR2 ANQGSEA. The CDR3 sequence is 12 residues long. V was shortened by 4 bases and J by 7 bases, with 11 bases between the two germline ends. In DNA, the CDR3 is TGCAGCGTTGGTACCCAAATGAACATTCAGTACTTC. Its translation: CSVGTQMNIQYF.

The chain has TRBV12-3 or TRBV12-4 and TRBJ2-5, with 7 bases identical to TRBD1. The closer fit of TRBJ2-7 to the DNA end suggests the J call may be wrong. This CDR3 contains 15 residues. In DNA, the CDR3 is TGTGCCAGCAGTCCCCTGGACAGGTCTCCGGGCGAGCAGTACTTC. Translation gives CASSPLDRSPGEQYF.

This clonotype was seen a handful of times. V is TRBV6-6 and J is TRBJ1-1; the D is unclear. The V gene's germline CDR1 is MNHNY and CDR2 SVGAGI (reference sequence). The CDR3 consists of 12 residues. The V end was cut by 7 bases, the J end by 6 bases, with 12 bases between. The DNA of the CDR3 is TGTGCCAGCAACCCCGGCCGGTCTGAAGCTTTCTTT. Its protein product is CASNPGRSEAFF.

The gene calls are TRBV28 and TRBJ1-3, with D maybe TRBD1 (6 bases). In germline, CDR1 is MDHEN, CDR2 SYDVKM. The CDR3 sequence is 20 residues long. The V gene lost 1 base and the J gene lost 7 bases, with 29 bases spanning the gap. The DNA for the CDR3 is TGTGCCAGCAGTTTATCGGGGGGGTCGAGACAGGTTGAGAGTGCGAACACCATATATTTT. As protein: CASSLSGGSRQVESANTIYF.

This clonotype was seen a handful of times. This sequence joins TRBV9 and TRBJ2-5; D remains unclear. The germline CDR1 and CDR2 sequences are SGDLS and YYNGEE. The CDR3 has 13 amino acids. Between the trimmed V and J ends, which lost 0 bases and 4 bases, there was a span of 7 bases. CDR3 in amino acids: CASSVGNLETQYF. CDR3 nucleotide sequence: TGTGCCAGCAGCGTAGGAAATCTAGAGACCCAGTACTTC. Together with reference TRBV9 and TRBJ2-5, the CDR3 gives the full variable domain: DSGVTQTPKHLITATGQRVTLRCSPRSGDLSVYWYQQSLDQGLQFLIQYYNGEERAKGNILERFSAQQFPDLHSELNLSSLELGDSALYFCASSVGNLETQYFGPGTRLLVL.

This clonotype was counted at least ten times. The V gene is TRBV29-1, the J gene TRBJ2-5; D perhaps matches TRBD2 (5 bases). This CDR3 has 11 residues. The germline V gene encodes CDR1 SQVTM and CDR2 ANQGSEA. V lost 4 bases to trimming and J lost 5 bases, with 8 bases between them. The DNA of the CDR3 is TGCAGCGTTGGAGGGTGGGAGACCCAGTACTTC. Protein sequence: CSVGGWETQYF.